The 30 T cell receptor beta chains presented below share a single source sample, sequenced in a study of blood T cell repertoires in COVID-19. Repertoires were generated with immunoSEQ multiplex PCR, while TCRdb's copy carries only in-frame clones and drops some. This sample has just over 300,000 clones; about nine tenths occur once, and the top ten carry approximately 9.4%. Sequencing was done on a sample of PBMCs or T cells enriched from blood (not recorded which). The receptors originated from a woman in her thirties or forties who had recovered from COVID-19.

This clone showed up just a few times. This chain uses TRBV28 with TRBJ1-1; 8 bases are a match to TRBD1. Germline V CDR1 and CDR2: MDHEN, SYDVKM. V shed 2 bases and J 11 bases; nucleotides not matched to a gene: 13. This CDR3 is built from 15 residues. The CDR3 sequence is CASSLIPQGALGAFF. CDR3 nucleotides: TGTGCCAGCAGTTTAATTCCCCAGGGGGCCCTAGGGGCTTTCTTT. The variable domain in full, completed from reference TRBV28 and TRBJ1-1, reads DVKVTQSSRYLVKRTGEKVFLECVQDMDHENMFWYRQDPGLGLRLIYFSYDVKMKEKGDIPEGYSVSREKKERFSLILESASTNQTSMYLCASSLIPQGALGAFFGQGTRLTVV.

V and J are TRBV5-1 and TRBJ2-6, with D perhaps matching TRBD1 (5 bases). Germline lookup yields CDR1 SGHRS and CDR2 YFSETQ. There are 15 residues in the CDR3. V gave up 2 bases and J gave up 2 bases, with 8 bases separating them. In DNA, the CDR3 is TGCGCCAGCAGCTTAGGCAGGGCTGGGGCCAACGTCCTGACTTTC. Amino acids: CASSLGRAGANVLTF.

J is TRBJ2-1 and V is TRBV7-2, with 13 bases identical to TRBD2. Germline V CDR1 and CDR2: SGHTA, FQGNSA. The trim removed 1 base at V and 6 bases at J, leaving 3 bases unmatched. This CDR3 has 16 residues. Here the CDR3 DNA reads TGTGCCAGCAGCTTAGGACTAGCGGGAGGCACCAATGAGCAGTTCTTC. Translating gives CASSLGLAGGTNEQFF.

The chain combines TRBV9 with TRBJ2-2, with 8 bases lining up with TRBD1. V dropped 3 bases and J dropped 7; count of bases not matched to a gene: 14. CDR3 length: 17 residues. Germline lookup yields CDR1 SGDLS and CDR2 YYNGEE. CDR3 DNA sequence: TGTGCCAGCAGCGCCCCGGGACAGGAGATTAGGGGCGGGGAGCTGTTTTTT. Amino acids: CASSAPGQEIRGGELFF.

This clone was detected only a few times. The CDR3: CAITTDRDYGYTF. The DNA of the CDR3 is TGTGCCATCACCACCGACAGGGACTATGGCTACACCTTC. The rearrangement joins TRBV10-3 to TRBJ1-2; 7 nucleotides line up with TRBD1. Unmatched junction bases numbered 5, after V lost 7 bases and J lost 3 bases. The CDR3 sequence is 13 residues long. Looked up from germline, CDR1 is ENHRY and CDR2 is SYGVKD.

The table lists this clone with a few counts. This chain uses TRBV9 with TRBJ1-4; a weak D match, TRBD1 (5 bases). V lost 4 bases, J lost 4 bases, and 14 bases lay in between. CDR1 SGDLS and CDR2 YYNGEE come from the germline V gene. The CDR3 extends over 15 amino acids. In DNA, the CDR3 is TGTGCCAGCAGCCTGGGACTATCCGTTAATGAAAAACTGTTTTTT. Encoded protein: CASSLGLSVNEKLFF.

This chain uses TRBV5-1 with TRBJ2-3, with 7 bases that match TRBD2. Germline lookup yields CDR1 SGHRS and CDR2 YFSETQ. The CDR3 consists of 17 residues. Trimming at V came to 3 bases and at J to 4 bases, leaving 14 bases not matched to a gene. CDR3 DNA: TGCGCCAGCAGCTGGGCCCTCGGGCGGGAGCAGGCAGATACGCAGTATTTT. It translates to CASSWALGREQADTQYF.

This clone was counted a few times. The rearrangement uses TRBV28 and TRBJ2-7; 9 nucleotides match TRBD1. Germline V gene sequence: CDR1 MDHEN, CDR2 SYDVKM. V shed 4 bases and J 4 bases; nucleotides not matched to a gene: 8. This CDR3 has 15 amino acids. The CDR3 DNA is TGTGCCAGCAGTTCTGGGACAGGGTTTAGGTACGAGCAGTACTTC. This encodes CASSSGTGFRYEQYF. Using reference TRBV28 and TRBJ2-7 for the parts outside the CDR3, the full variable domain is DVKVTQSSRYLVKRTGEKVFLECVQDMDHENMFWYRQDPGLGLRLIYFSYDVKMKEKGDIPEGYSVSREKKERFSLILESASTNQTSMYLCASSSGTGFRYEQYFGPGTRLTVT.

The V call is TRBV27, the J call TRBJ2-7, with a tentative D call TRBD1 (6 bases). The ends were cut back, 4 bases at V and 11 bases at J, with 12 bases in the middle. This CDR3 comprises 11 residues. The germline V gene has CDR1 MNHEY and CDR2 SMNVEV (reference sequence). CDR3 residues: CASSYMGQKYF. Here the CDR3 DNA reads TGTGCCAGCAGTTACATGGGACAAAAGTACTTC.

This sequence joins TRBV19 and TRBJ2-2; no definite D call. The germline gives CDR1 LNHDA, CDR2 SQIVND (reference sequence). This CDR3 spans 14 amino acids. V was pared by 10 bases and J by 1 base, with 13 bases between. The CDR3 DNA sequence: TGTGCCACAACAGACCAGATGAACACCGGGGAGCTGTTTTTT. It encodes CATTDQMNTGELFF.

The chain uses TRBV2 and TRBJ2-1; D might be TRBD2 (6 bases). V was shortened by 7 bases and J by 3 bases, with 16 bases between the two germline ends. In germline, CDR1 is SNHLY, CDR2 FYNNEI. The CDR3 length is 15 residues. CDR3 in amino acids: CASTSSGPDYNEQFF. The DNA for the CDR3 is TGTGCCAGCACCTCCAGCGGGCCAGACTACAATGAGCAGTTCTTC.

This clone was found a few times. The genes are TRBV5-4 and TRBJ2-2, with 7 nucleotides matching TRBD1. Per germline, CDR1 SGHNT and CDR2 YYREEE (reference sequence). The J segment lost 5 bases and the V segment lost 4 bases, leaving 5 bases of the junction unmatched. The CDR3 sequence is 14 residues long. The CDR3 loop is CASSKGAATGELFF. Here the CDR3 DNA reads TGTGCCAGCAGCAAGGGGGCCGCTACCGGGGAGCTGTTTTTT.

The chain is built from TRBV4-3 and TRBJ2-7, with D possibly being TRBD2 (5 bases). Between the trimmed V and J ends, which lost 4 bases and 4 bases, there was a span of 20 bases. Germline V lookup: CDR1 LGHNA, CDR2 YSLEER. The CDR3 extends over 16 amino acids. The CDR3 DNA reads TGCGCCAGCAGCCCTGGGAGAGGAGTAGTCGGTTACGAGCAGTACTTC. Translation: CASSPGRGVVGYEQYF.

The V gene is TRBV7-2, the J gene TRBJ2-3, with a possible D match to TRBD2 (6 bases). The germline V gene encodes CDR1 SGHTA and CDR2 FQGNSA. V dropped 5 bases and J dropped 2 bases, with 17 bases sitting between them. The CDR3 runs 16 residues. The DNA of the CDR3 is TGTGCCAGCAGCCATATGGACTATATTTTCACAGATACGCAGTATTTT. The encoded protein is CASSHMDYIFTDTQYF.

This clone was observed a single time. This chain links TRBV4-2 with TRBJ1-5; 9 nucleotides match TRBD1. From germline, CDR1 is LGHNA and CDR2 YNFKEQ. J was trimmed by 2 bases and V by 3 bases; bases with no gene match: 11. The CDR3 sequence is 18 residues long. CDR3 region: CASSHDFGTGQGNQPQHF. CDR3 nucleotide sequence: TGTGCCAGCAGCCATGACTTCGGGACAGGGCAGGGCAATCAGCCCCAGCATTTT.

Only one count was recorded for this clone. CDR3 nucleotide sequence: TGTGCCAGCAGCCTAGGAGAAGCGGGAACTGAAGCTTTCTTT. Translation gives CASSLGEAGTEAFF. The chain combines TRBV7-9 with TRBJ1-1; D not certain. CDR1 and CDR2 from the germline V gene are SEHNR and FQNEAQ (reference sequence). The CDR3 spans 14 residues. V was trimmed by 5 bases and J by 5 bases, leaving 15 bases between them.

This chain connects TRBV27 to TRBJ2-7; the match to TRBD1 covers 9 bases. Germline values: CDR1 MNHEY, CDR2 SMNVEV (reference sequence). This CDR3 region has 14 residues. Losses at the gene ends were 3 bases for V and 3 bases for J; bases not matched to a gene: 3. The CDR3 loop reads CASSFSTGGYEQYF. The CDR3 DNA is TGTGCCAGCAGTTTTTCGACAGGGGGCTACGAGCAGTACTTC.

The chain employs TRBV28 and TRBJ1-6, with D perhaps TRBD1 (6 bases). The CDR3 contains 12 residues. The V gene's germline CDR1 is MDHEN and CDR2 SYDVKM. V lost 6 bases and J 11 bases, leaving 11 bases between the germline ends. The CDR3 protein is CASRPTGPPLHF. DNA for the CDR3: TGTGCCAGCAGGCCAACAGGGCCACCCCTCCACTTT.

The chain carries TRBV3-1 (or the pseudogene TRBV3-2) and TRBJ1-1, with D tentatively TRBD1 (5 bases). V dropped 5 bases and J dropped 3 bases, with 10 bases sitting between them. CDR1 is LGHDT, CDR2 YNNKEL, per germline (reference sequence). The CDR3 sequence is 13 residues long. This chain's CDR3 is CASSFKGYTEAFF. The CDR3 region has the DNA TGTGCCAGCAGCTTCAAGGGGTACACTGAAGCTTTCTTT.

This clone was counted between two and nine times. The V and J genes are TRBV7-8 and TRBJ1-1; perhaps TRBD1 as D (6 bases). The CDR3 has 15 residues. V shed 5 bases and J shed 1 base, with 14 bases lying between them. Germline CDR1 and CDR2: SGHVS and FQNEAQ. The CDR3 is CASSGEDRRNTEAFF. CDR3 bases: TGTGCCAGCAGCGGAGAAGACAGGAGGAACACTGAAGCTTTCTTT. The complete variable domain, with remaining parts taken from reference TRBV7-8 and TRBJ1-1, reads GAGVSQSPRYKVAKRGQDVALRCDPISGHVSLFWYQQALGQGPEFLTYFQNEAQLDKSGLPSDRFFAERPEGSVSTLKIQRTQQEDSAVYLCASSGEDRRNTEAFFGQGTRLTVV.

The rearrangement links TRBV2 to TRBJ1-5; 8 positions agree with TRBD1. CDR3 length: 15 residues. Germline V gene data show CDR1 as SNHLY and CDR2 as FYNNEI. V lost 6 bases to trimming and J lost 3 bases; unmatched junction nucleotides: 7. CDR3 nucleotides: TGTGCCAGCAGCCTCTTACAGGGGGACAATCAGCCCCAGCATTTT. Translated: CASSLLQGDNQPQHF. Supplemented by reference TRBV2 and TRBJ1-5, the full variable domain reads EPEVTQTPSHQVTQMGQEVILRCVPISNHLYFYWYRQILGQKVEFLVSFYNNEISEKSEIFDDQFSVERPDGSNFTLKIRSTKLEDSAMYFCASSLLQGDNQPQHFGDGTRLSIL.

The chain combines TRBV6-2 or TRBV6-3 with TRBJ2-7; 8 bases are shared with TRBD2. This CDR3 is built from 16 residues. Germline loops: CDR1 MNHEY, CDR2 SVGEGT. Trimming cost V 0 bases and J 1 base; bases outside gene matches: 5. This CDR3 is CASSYSIVAGSYEQYF. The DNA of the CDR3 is TGTGCCAGCAGTTACTCGATAGTAGCGGGGTCCTACGAGCAGTACTTC.

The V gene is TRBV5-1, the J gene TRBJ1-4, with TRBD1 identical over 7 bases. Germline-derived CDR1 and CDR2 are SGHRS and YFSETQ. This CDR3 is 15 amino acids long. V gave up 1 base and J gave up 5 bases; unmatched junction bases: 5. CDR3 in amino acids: CASSLRTGRNEKLFF. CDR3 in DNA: TGCGCCAGCAGCTTGAGGACAGGCCGGAATGAAAAACTGTTTTTT.

CDR3 region: CASSSSGTGANEQFF. The CDR3 DNA follows: TGCGCCAGCAGCTCATCCGGGACAGGGGCCAATGAGCAGTTCTTC. The chain couples TRBV5-1 to TRBJ2-1; 10 bases match TRBD1. The CDR3 consists of 15 residues. Germline loops: CDR1 SGHRS, CDR2 YFSETQ. The J segment lost 6 bases and the V segment lost 3 bases, leaving 6 bases of the junction unmatched.

CDR3 DNA sequence: TGTGCCAGCTCAACCGGGACAGGGGACCGTGAAGCTTTCTTT. Translation gives CASSTGTGDREAFF. V usage is TRBV18 and J usage is TRBJ1-1; TRBD1 matches at 10 bases. Germline values: CDR1 KGHSH, CDR2 LQKENI. The CDR3 covers 14 residues. V gave up 5 bases and J gave up 7 bases; unmatched junction bases: 7.

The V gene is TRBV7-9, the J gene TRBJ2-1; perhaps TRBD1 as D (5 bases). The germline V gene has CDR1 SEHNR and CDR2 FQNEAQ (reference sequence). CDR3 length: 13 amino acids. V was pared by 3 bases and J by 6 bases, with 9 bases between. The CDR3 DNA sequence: TGTGCCAGCAGCTTTTTAGGGGTCAATGAGCAGTTCTTC. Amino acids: CASSFLGVNEQFF.

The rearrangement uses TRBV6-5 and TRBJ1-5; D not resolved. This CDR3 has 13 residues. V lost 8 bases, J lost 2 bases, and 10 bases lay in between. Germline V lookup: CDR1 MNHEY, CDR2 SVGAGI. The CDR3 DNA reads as TGTGCCAGCGTCTCGAGGGGCAATCAGCCCCAGCATTTT. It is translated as CASVSRGNQPQHF.

The CDR3 loop reads CASSGSASSTDTQYF. The CDR3 bases are TGTGCCAGTAGCGGGTCAGCCTCTAGCACAGATACGCAGTATTTT. V is TRBV19 and J is TRBJ2-3; D is uncertain. The CDR3 is 15 residues long. V was clipped by 6 bases and J by 0 bases, with 13 bases between them. Per germline, CDR1 LNHDA and CDR2 SQIVND (reference sequence).

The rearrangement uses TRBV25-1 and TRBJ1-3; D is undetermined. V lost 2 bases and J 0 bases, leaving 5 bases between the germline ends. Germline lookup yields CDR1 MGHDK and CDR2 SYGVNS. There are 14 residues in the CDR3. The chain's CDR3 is CASSEASSGNTIYF. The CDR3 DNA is TGTGCCAGCAGTGAAGCCAGCTCTGGAAACACCATATATTTT.

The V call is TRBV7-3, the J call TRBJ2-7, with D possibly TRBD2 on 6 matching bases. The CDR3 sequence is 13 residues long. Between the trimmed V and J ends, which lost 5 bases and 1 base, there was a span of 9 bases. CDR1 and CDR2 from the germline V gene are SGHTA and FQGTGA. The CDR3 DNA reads TGTGCCAGCAGCCGTGGACTATCCTACGAGCAGTACTTC. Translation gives CASSRGLSYEQYF.